This record concerns one TCR beta chain sequence. These data come from a study of beta chain features in type 1 diabetes. Sequenced material consisted of expressed TCRB transcripts (all of the isolated RNA was reverse transcribed). Sequenced by immunoSEQ multiplex PCR; TCRdb stores in-frame clones only, minus some. The sample consists of about 220,000 clones, 11% of them appearing once. Trimming removed 6 bases from V and 5 bases from J; junction bases left unmatched: 10. Germline lookup yields CDR1 SGHVS and CDR2 FNYEAQ. This CDR3 is 17 amino acids long. This sequence joins TRBV7-6 and TRBJ2-1, with 13 positions matching TRBD2. The origin of this receptor is a man aged 18 to 29 in good health. The sample comprised central memory CD4+ T cells from blood. CDR3 coding DNA: TGTGCCAGCAGTCTCGGACTAGCGGGAGCCGAAAACAATGAGCAGTTCTTC. Translation gives CASSLGLAGAENNEQFF.